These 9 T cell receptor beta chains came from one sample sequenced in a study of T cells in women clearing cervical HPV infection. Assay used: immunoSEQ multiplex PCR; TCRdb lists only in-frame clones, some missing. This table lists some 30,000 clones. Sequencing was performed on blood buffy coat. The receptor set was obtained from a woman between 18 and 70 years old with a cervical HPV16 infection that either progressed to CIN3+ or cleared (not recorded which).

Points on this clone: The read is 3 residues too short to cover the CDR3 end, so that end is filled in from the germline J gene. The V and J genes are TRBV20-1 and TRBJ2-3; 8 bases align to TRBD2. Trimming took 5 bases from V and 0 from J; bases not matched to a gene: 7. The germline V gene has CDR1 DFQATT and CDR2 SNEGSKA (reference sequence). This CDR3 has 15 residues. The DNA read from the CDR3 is TGCAGTGCTCCGACACTAGCGGAGAGCACAGATACG. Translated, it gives CSAPTLAESTDT. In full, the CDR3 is CSAPTLAESTDTQYF.

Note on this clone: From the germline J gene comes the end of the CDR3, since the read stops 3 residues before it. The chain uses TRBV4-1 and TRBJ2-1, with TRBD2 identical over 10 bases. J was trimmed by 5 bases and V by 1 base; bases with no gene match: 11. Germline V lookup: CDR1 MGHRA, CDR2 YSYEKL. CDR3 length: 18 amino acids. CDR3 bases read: TGCGCCAGCAGCCAAGTCGCGCTAGCGGGAGTAGTAGACAATGAG. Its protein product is CASSQVALAGVVDNE. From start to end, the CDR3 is CASSQVALAGVVDNEQFF.

Partial CDR3 DNA: TGTGCCAGCAGCCAGGGGACTAGCGGAGCCTACGAG. Amino acid sequence: CASSQGTSGAYE. The complete CDR3 sequence is CASSQGTSGAYEQYF. The chain uses TRBV5-4 and TRBJ2-7; 11 bases fit TRBD2. With the read ending 3 residues before the CDR3 end, the germline J gene is used to fill in that end. CDR3 length equals 15 residues. Trimming took 4 bases from V and 2 from J; bases not matched to a gene: 5. Germline V gene lookup returns CDR1 SGHNT and CDR2 YYREEE (reference sequence).

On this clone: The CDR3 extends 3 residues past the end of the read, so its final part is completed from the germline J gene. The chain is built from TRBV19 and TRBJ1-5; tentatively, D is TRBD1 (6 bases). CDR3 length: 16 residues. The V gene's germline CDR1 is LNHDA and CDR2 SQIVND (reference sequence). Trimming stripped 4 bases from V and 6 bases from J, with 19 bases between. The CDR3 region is CASSTTRQGSFQPQHF. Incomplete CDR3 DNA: TGTGCCAGTAGTACCACTAGGCAGGGGAGTTTTCAGCCC.

CDR3 DNA (partial): TGTGCCAGCAGCGTAGGGCAGGGGGCCTACGAG. Translated, it gives CASSVGQGAYE. The whole CDR3 sequence is CASSVGQGAYEQYF. The chain is built from TRBV14 and TRBJ2-7; TRBD1 matches 7 bases. Read coverage stops 3 residues before the CDR3 terminus; the germline J gene supplies the remainder. CDR1 and CDR2 from the germline V gene are SGHDN and FVKESK. The J segment lost 2 bases and the V segment lost 5 bases, leaving 6 bases of the junction unmatched. The CDR3 is 14 amino acids.

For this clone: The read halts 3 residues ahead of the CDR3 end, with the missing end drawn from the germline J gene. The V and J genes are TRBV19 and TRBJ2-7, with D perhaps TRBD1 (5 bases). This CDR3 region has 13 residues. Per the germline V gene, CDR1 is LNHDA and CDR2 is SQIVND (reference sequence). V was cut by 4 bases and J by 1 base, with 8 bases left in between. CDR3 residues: CASSTGWSYEQYF. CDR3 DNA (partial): TGTGCCAGTAGTACAGGGTGGTCCTACGAG.

CDR3: CASSYPPGTGVEKLFF. The sequenced CDR3 bases are TGTGCCAGCAGTTACCCTCCCGGGACAGGGGTTGAAAAA. This rearrangement joins TRBV28 to TRBJ1-4, with 10 bases identical to TRBD1. The missing CDR3 end, 3 residues past where the read stops, is filled in from the germline J gene. This CDR3 is built from 16 residues. J was trimmed by 7 bases and V by 4 bases; bases with no gene match: 9. In germline, CDR1 is MDHEN, CDR2 SYDVKM.

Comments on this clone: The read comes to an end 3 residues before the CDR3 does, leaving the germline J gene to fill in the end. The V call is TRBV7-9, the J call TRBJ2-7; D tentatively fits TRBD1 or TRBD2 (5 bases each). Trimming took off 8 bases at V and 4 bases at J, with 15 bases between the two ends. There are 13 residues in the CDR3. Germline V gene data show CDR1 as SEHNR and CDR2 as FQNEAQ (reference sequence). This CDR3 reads CASAAEGEYEQYF. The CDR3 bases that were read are TGTGCCAGCGCGGCAGAAGGGGAGTACGAG.

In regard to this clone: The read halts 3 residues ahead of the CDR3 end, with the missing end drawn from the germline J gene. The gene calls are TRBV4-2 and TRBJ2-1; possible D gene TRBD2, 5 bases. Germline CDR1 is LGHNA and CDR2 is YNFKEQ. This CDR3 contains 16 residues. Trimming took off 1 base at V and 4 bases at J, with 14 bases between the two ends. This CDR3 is CASSQGTAVGYNEQFF. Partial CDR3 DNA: TGTGCCAGCAGCCAAGGTACAGCGGTGGGTTACAATGAG.